Each of the 21 T cell receptor beta chains below was sequenced from the same sample in a study of blood T cells in healthy people across ages. The use of a sample-barcoded 5' primer and a J-beta primer mix characterized a second PCR of roughly 6 to 11 cycles. Using its own MiXCR run on the 5' RACE reads, TCRdb lists one record per CDR3 protein. The sample includes about 930,000 distinct CDR3 sequences, around 29% of them seen just once. Separately, the same data were catalogued under a study of T cells of mothers and their children.

The sequenced sample consisted of blood. These receptors were obtained from a woman between 40 and 50 years old in good health.

This clonotype was recorded a few times. This chain joins TRBV5-5 and TRBJ2-1; D is unresolved. The germline V gene encodes CDR1 SGHKS and CDR2 YYEKEE (reference sequence). The V and J ends lost 5 bases and 4 bases respectively, with 10 bases between them. This CDR3 has 13 amino acids. CDR3 protein: CASSLWTYNEQFF. CDR3 nucleotide sequence: TGTGCCAGCAGTCTATGGACGTACAATGAGCAGTTCTTC.

The chain joins TRBV29-1 to TRBJ1-4; no clear D. Germline CDR1 SQVTM, CDR2 ANQGSEA. V dropped 3 bases and J dropped 2 bases, with 7 bases sitting between them. CDR3 size: 13 residues. The CDR3 region is CSVDEGTNEKLFF. CDR3 DNA sequence: TGCAGCGTTGACGAGGGCACTAATGAAAAACTGTTTTTT.

This clonotype was picked up many times. The V call is TRBV29-1, the J call TRBJ2-1; TRBD2 matches 7 bases. CDR1 is SQVTM, CDR2 ANQGSEA, per germline. Trimming at V came to 5 bases and at J to 4 bases, leaving 11 bases not matched to a gene. This CDR3 region has 15 residues. This chain's CDR3 is CSVPGRVSSYNEQFF. CDR3 DNA sequence: TGCAGCGTTCCTGGGAGGGTTTCTAGTTACAATGAGCAGTTCTTC.

About this clonotype: Just one base apart from a much larger clone, this may be a read error. The chain joins TRBV5-1 to TRBJ2-7, with 8 bases aligning to TRBD1. Per germline, CDR1 SGHRS and CDR2 YFSETQ. The CDR3 runs 15 residues. V was pared by 3 bases and J by 5 bases, with 10 bases of the junction left unmatched. The CDR3 sequence is CASSWTGYNPDEQYF. The CDR3 DNA reads as TGCGCCAGCAGCTGGACAGGGTACAATCCTGACGAGCAGTACTTC.

As concerns this clonotype: The conserved closing phenylalanine or tryptophan is absent in this CDR3, likely reflecting a read error. CDR3 residues: CASSPASPAGQETQYC. As DNA, the CDR3 is TGTGCCAGCTCACCAGCATCTCCGGCGGGACAAGAGACCCAGTACTGC. The chain links TRBV18 to TRBJ2-5, with D possibly TRBD2 on 6 matching bases. Germline CDR1 KGHSH, CDR2 LQKENI. This CDR3 contains 16 residues. Trimming pared 2 bases from V and 2 bases from J, leaving 15 bases between.

The chain recombines TRBV20-1 with TRBJ2-5; the D is unclear. Germline CDR1 and CDR2: DFQATT and SNEGSKA (reference sequence). Trimming took off 2 bases at V and 5 bases at J, with 6 bases between the two ends. The CDR3 is made up of 11 amino acids. The CDR3 bases are TGCAGTGCTAGAAATGGGGAGACCCAGTACTTC. This gives the protein CSARNGETQYF.

The chain is built from TRBV2 and TRBJ2-1, with a possible D match to TRBD2 (6 bases). V lost 6 bases, J lost 4 bases, and 19 bases lay in between. The CDR3 runs 16 residues. CDR1 and CDR2 (germline): SNHLY, FYNNEI. CDR3 in amino acids: CASRPSVASAYNEQFF. In nucleotides, the CDR3 is TGTGCCAGCAGGCCGTCCGTGGCTAGCGCTTACAATGAGCAGTTCTTC.

This clonotype was picked up a small number of times. The genes are TRBV29-1 and TRBJ1-1; TRBD1 might be the D (5 bases). This CDR3 spans 13 amino acids. CDR1 is SQVTM, CDR2 ANQGSEA, per germline. The V end lost 8 bases, the J end lost 3 bases, and 16 bases lay between the germline ends. For the CDR3, the DNA is TGCAGCACCTCCCTGGGGGGGGACACTGAAGCTTTCTTT. It translates to CSTSLGGDTEAFF.

The chain has TRBV5-1 and TRBJ2-3; 7 bases fit TRBD2. The CDR3 is 15 amino acids. V shed 2 bases and J 4 bases; nucleotides not matched to a gene: 7. CDR1 SGHRS and CDR2 YFSETQ come from the germline V gene. The CDR3 nucleotides read TGCGCCAGCAGCTTATCTACTAGCGTTGCAGATACGCAGTATTTT. Translating it yields CASSLSTSVADTQYF.

This sequence joins TRBV18 and TRBJ2-3, with 9 bases lining up with TRBD1. Per germline, CDR1 KGHSH and CDR2 LQKENI. This CDR3 has 14 amino acids. V was pared by 4 bases and J by 6 bases, with 5 bases of the junction left unmatched. The CDR3 DNA follows: TGTGCCAGCTCACAGGGGACAGGGTCGGATACGCAGTATTTT. It yields the protein CASSQGTGSDTQYF. Variable domain in full (rest from reference TRBV18 and TRBJ2-3): NAGVMQNPRHLVRRRGQEARLRCSPMKGHSHVYWYRQLPEEGLKFMVYLQKENIIDESGMPKERFSAEFPKEGPSILRIQQVVRGDSAAYFCASSQGTGSDTQYFGPGTRLTVL.

Only one count was recorded for this clonotype. The chain joins TRBV7-9 to TRBJ1-4; weak D call: TRBD1 (5 bases). The CDR3 loop spans 16 amino acids. Germline values: CDR1 SEHNR, CDR2 FQNEAQ (reference sequence). Deletions cut 4 bases from V and 3 bases from J, with 15 bases between. The DNA for the CDR3 is TGTGCCAGCAGCTCCCGGGAGGGGCTGGCTAATGAAAAACTGTTTTTT. It is translated as CASSSREGLANEKLFF.

The V and J genes are TRBV12-3 or TRBV12-4 and TRBJ1-5; D is unresolved. The germline V and J ends were trimmed by 5 bases and 6 bases, with 11 bases remaining between them. CDR3 length: 13 amino acids. The CDR3, as DNA: TGTGCCAGCAGTCCGGCGGAGGGTCAGCCCCAGCATTTT. Its protein product is CASSPAEGQPQHF.

This clonotype was counted many times. The chain uses TRBV5-1 and TRBJ2-1, with D unclear. Germline lookup yields CDR1 SGHRS and CDR2 YFSETQ. The CDR3 spans 13 residues. Trimming left V 4 bases short and J 6 bases short, with 11 bases between. CDR3 residues: CASSRAVGNEQFF. In DNA, the CDR3 is TGCGCCAGCAGCCGCGCTGTCGGCAATGAGCAGTTCTTC.

In this sample, this clonotype turned up a few times. J is TRBJ2-1 and V is TRBV21-1; the D call in the table, TRBD1, was not verified against the DNA. TRBV21-1 is tagged as a pseudogene. This CDR3 region has 14 residues. The CDR3 region is CASSKGTDGDEQFF. The CDR3 bases are TGTGCCAGCAGCAAAGGGACAGATGGGGATGAGCAGTTCTTC.

This clonotype was seen a few times. The chain employs TRBV7-9 and TRBJ1-4; 7 bases agree with TRBD1. The CDR3 spans 15 residues. CDR1 and CDR2 (germline): SEHNR, FQNEAQ (reference sequence). After removal of 5 bases from V and 4 bases from J, the junction contained 7 bases not matched to a gene. In DNA form, the CDR3 reads TGTGCCAGCAGCCACCCGGGACAGAGTAATGAAAAACTGTTTTTT. Translation gives CASSHPGQSNEKLFF.

With respect to this clonotype: A read error may explain this, as a much larger clone is one base away. The chain combines TRBV7-2 with TRBJ2-1, with D unclear. Germline V gene data show CDR1 as SGHTA and CDR2 as FQGNSA. The CDR3 is made up of 14 amino acids. For the CDR3, the DNA is TGTGCCGGCAGCTTAGGCTCACTTAGTTCGGAGCAGTTCTTC. Its protein product is CAGSLGSLSSEQFF.

CDR3 residues: CASRPRLDSYNEQFF. In nucleotides, the CDR3 is TGTGCCAGCAGGCCCCGACTGGACTCCTACAATGAGCAGTTCTTC. This chain uses TRBV7-9 with TRBJ2-1; D not resolved. Germline CDR1 is SEHNR and CDR2 is FQNEAQ (reference sequence). Trimming took 6 bases from V and 0 from J, leaving 12 bases between them. The CDR3 sequence is 15 residues long.

The J gene is TRBJ1-2, the V gene TRBV6-6, with D possibly being TRBD1 (5 bases). The germline CDR1 and CDR2 sequences are MNHNY and SVGAGI (reference sequence). The CDR3 loop spans 15 amino acids. The CDR3 nucleotides read TGTGCGTGGGAGTGTGGGGGAAGTGATGGCTATGGCTACACCTTC. It yields the protein CAWECGGSDGYGYTF.

This clonotype appeared a few times. The J gene is TRBJ2-5, the V gene TRBV6-4, with 11 bases identical to TRBD2. V lost 4 bases, J lost 11 bases, and 18 bases stayed unmatched. The germline gives CDR1 MRHNA, CDR2 SNTAGT. The CDR3 sequence is 17 residues long. CDR3 sequence (DNA): TGTGCCAGCAGTGGGCCCACTAGCGGGGGCCCTCGCAGTGAGCAGTACTTC. Translated, it gives CASSGPTSGGPRSEQYF.

The chain employs TRBV30 and TRBJ2-4, with D maybe TRBD2 (6 bases). The DNA end is a closer match to TRBJ2-7, so the J assignment may be wrong. Germline V gives CDR1 GTSNPN, CDR2 SVGIG (reference sequence). The CDR3 has 12 residues. CDR3 residues: CASSRLVDEQYF. The CDR3 nucleotides are TGTGCCTCCAGTCGACTAGTTGACGAGCAGTACTTC.

This chain connects TRBV7-9 to TRBJ1-1; 9 bases map to TRBD1. The CDR3 length is 16 residues. The V and J ends lost 5 bases and 4 bases, in that order; junction bases with no gene match: 11. Per the germline V gene, CDR1 is SEHNR and CDR2 is FQNEAQ (reference sequence). CDR3 in DNA: TGTGCCAGCAGCGTAGGACAGGGGACCTCTGGCACTGAAGCTTTCTTT. This gives the protein CASSVGQGTSGTEAFF.